The sequence of this T cell receptor beta chain was determined in a study of cytomegalovirus exposure and HLA in healthy donors. PCR amplification relied on 60 Vbeta primers (plus 13 Jbeta primers). The data were produced by immunoSEQ multiplex PCR, yet TCRdb's version contains in-frame clones alone and is incomplete. Among about 120,000 clones listed, around three quarters were seen once. This CDR3 has 14 amino acids. V lost 4 bases and J lost 1; bases outside the gene matches: 4. CDR1 and CDR2 from the germline V gene are SGHRS and YFSETQ. The clonotype originates from a woman between 25 and 40 years old in good health and CMV-seronegative. The sample taken for sequencing was PBMCs. V is TRBV5-1 and J is TRBJ2-5; TRBD1 matches 7 bases. The CDR3 bases are TGCGCCAGCAGCGGGGGACAGCTCCAAGAGACCCAGTACTTC. It translates to CASSGGQLQETQYF.